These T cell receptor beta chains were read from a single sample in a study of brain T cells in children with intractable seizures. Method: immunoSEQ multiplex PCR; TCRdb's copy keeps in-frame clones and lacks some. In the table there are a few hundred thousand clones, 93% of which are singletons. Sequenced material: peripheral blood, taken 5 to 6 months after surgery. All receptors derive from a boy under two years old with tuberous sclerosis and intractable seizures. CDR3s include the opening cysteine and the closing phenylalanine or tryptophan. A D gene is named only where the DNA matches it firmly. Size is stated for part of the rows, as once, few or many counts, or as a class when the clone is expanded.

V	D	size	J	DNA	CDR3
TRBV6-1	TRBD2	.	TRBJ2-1	TGTGCCAGCAGTGAACCGGGACTAAACAATGAGCAGTTCTTC	CASSEPGLNNEQFF
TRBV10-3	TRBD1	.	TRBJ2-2	TGTGCCATCAGTGGCCAGGGGGCGAACACCGGGGAGCTGTTTTTT	CAISGQGANTGELFF
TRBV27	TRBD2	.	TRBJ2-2	TGTGCCAGCAGTTCCTCTTGGAGCGGGGTGAACACCGGGGAGCTGTTTTTT	CASSSSWSGVNTGELFF
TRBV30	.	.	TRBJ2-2	TGTGCCTGGAACCTTAAACAGGGTTTCGACACCGGGGAGCTGTTTTTT	CAWNLKQGFDTGELFF
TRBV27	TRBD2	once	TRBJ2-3	TGTGCCAGCAGTTTCGCGGGGGTAGCAGATACGCAGTATTTT	CASSFAGVADTQYF
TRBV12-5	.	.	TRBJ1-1	TGTGCTAGTGGTTTGGTAATAAGAGCCACTGAAGCTTTCTTT	CASGLVIRATEAFF
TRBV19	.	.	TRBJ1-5	TGTGCCAGTCAGTATCGCGGGGGCTATAGCAATCAGCCCCAGCATTTT	CASQYRGGYSNQPQHF
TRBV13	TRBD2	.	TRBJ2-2	TGTGCCAGCAGCCAACTGACGAAGCGGGAAAACACCGGGGAGCTGTTTTTT	CASSQLTKRENTGELFF
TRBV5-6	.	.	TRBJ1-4	TGTGCCAGCAGCTTGATAGGGACGGTTAATGAAAAACTGTTTTTT	CASSLIGTVNEKLFF
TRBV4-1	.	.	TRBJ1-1	TGCGCCAGCACTTTTGGCCCGGGGGCGCGTTATGAAGCTTTCTTT	CASTFGPGARYEAFF
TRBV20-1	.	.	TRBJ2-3	TGCAGTGCTAGTAATGTGGAGGCTTGGGCGTCAGATACGCAGTATTTT	CSASNVEAWASDTQYF
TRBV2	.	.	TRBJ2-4	TGTGCCAGCCGTGCATCGGAGGGCCGGGTCAAAAACATTCAGTACTTC	CASRASEGRVKNIQYF
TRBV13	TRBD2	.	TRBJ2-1	TGTGCCAGCAGCCGTCGGACTAGCGGTGTCTCCAGCTCCTACAATGAGCAGTTCTTC	CASSRRTSGVSSSYNEQFF